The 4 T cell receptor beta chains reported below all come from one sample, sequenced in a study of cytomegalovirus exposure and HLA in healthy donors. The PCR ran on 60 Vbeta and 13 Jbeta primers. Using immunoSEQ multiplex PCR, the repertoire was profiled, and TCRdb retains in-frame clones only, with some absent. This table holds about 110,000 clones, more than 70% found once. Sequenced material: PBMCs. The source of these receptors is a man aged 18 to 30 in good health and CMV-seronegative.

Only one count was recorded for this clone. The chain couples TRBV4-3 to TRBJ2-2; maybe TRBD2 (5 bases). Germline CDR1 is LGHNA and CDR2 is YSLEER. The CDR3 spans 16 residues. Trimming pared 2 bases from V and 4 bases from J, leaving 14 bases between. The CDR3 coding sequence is TGCGCCAGCAGCCAATCTTGGCTAGCCGCCACCGGGGAGCTGTTTTTT. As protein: CASSQSWLAATGELFF.

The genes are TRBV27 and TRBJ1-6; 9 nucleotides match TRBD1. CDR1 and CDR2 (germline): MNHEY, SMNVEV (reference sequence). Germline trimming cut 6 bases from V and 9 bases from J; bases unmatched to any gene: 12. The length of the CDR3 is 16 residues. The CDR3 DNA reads TGTGCCAGCAGCCGGGGGGGGACAGGGAGGGCTTCACCCCTCCACTTT. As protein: CASSRGGTGRASPLHF.

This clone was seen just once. CDR3 nucleotides: TGCGCCAGCAGTGAGTGTAAGGGGGCGCGAGGAAACACCATATATTTT. Its translation: CASSECKGARGNTIYF. The chain links TRBV10-1 to TRBJ1-3; 7 bases match TRBD1. Trimming took 1 base from V and 4 from J; bases not matched to a gene: 7. Germline values: CDR1 WNHNN, CDR2 SYGVQD (reference sequence). The CDR3 covers 16 residues.

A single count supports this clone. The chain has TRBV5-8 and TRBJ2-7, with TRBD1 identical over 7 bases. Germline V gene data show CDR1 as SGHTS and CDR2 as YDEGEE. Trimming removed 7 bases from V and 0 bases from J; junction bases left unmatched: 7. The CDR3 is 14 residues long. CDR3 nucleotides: TGTGCCAGCCCAATCGGGACAGTCTCCTACGAGCAGTACTTC. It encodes CASPIGTVSYEQYF.